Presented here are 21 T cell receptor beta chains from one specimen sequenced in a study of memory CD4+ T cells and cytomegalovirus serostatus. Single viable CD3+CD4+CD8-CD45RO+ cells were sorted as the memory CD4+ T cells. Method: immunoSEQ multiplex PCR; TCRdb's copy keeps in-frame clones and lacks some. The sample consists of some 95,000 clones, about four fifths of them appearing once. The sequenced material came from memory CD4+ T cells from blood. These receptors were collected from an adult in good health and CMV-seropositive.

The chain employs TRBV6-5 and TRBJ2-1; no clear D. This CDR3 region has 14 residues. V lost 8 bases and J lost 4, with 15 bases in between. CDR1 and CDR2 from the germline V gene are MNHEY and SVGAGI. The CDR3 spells CASGRERPYNEQFF. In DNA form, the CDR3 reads TGTGCCAGCGGAAGAGAGAGACCGTACAATGAGCAGTTCTTC.

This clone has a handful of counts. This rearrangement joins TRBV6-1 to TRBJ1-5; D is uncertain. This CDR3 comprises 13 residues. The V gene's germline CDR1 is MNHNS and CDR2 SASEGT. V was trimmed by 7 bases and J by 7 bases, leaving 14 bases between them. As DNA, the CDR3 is TGTGCCAGCACTGAGCACCTCCAGCAGCCCCAGCATTTT. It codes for CASTEHLQQPQHF.

The CDR3 sequence is CASSQVGLAGVSTDTQYF. As DNA, the CDR3 is TGCGCCAGCAGCCAAGTGGGACTAGCGGGAGTTAGCACAGATACGCAGTATTTT. The rearrangement links TRBV4-3 to TRBJ2-3; 14 positions agree with TRBD2. V trimming: 1 base; J trimming: 0 bases; junction bases outside the gene matches: 3. Germline V gene sequence: CDR1 LGHNA, CDR2 YSLEER. The CDR3 extends over 18 amino acids.

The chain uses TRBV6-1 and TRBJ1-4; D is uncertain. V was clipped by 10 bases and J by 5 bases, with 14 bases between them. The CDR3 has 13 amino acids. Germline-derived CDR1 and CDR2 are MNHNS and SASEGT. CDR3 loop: CATVEPPNEKLFF. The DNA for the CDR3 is TGTGCCACCGTTGAGCCGCCAAATGAAAAACTGTTTTTT.

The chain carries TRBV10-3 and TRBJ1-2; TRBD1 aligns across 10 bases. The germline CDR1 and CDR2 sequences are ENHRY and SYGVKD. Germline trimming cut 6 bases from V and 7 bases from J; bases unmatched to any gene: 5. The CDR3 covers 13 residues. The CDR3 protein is CAIRRRTGGGYTF. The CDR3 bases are TGTGCCATCAGACGAAGGACAGGGGGTGGCTACACCTTC.

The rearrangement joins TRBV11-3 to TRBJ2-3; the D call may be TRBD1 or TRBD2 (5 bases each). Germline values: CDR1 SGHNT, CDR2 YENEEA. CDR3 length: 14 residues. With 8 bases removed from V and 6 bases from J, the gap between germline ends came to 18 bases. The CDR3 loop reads CASSPGPTHDTQYF. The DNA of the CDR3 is TGTGCCAGCTCCCCGGGACCAACCCACGATACGCAGTATTTT. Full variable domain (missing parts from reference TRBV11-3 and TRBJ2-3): EAGVVQSPRYKIIEKKQPVAFWCNPISGHNTLYWYLQNLGQGPELLIRYENEEAVDDSQLPKDRFSAERLKGVDSTLKIQPAELGDSAVYLCASSPGPTHDTQYFGPGTRLTVL.

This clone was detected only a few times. CDR3 sequence reads: CASSSMPGGERDTEAFF. The CDR3 coding sequence is TGTGCCAGCAGTTCAATGCCAGGGGGCGAGAGGGACACTGAAGCTTTCTTT. The gene calls are TRBV28 and TRBJ1-1, with 8 bases fitting TRBD1. Germline V lookup: CDR1 MDHEN, CDR2 SYDVKM. Losses at the gene ends were 4 bases for V and 3 bases for J; bases not matched to a gene: 13. This CDR3 is 17 amino acids long.

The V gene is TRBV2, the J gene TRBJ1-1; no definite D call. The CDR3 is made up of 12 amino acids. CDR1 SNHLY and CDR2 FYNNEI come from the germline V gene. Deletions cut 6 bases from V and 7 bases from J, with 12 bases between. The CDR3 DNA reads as TGTGCCAGCAGGTGGACCCACGGTGAAGCTTTCTTT. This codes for CASRWTHGEAFF.

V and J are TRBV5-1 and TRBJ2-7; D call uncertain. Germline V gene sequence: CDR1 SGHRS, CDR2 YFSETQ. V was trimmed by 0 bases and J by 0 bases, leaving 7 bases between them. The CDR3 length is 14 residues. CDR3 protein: CASSLEANSYEQYF. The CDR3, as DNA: TGCGCCAGCAGCTTGGAAGCCAACTCCTACGAGCAGTACTTC.

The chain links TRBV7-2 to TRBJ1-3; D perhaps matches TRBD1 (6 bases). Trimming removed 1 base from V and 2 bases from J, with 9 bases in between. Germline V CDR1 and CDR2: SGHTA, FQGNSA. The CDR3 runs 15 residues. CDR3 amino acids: CASSLVAGAGNTIYF. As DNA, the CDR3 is TGTGCCAGCAGCTTAGTGGCAGGGGCTGGAAACACCATATATTTT.

As DNA, the CDR3 is TGTGCCAGTAAGGTCAAAAAAGAGACCCAGTACTTC. It yields the protein CASKVKKETQYF. This rearrangement joins TRBV19 to TRBJ2-5; D is unclear. V gave up 7 bases and J gave up 3 bases, with 9 bases separating them. This CDR3 is 12 amino acids long. Germline V lookup: CDR1 LNHDA, CDR2 SQIVND (reference sequence).

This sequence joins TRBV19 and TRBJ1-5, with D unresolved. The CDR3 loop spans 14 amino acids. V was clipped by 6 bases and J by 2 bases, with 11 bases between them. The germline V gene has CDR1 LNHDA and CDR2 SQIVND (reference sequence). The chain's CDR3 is CASSKYLGNQPQHF. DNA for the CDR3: TGTGCCAGTAGCAAATATTTGGGCAATCAGCCCCAGCATTTT.

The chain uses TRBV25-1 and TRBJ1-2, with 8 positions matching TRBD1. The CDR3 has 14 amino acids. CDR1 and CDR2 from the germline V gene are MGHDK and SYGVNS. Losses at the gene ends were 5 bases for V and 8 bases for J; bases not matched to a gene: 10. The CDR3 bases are TGTGCCAGCAGTTACCGGGACAGGAGCAGGGGCTACACCTTC. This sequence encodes CASSYRDRSRGYTF.

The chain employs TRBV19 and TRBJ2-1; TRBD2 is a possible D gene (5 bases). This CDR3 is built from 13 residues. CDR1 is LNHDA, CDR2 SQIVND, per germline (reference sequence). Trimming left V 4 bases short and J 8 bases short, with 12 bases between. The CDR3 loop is CASSRRSNDEQFF. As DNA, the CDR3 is TGTGCCAGTAGTAGGAGGTCTAACGATGAGCAGTTCTTC.

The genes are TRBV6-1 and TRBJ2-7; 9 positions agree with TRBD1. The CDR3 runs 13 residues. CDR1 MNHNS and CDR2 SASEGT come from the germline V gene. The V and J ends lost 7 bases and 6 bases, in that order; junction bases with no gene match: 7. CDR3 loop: CASIPGQGAEQYF. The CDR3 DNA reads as TGTGCCAGCATCCCGGGACAGGGCGCCGAGCAGTACTTC.

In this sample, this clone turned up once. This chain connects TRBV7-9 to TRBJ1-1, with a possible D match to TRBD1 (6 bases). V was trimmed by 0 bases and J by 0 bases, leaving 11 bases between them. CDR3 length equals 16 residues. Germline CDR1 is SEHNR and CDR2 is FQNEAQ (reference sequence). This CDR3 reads CASSLARTAVNTEAFF. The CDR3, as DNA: TGTGCCAGCAGCTTAGCCCGGACAGCGGTGAACACTGAAGCTTTCTTT. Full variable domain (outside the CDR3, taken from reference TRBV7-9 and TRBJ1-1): DTGVSQNPRHKITKRGQNVTFRCDPISEHNRLYWYRQTLGQGPEFLTYFQNEAQLEKSRLLSDRFSAERPKGSFSTLEIQRTEQGDSAMYLCASSLARTAVNTEAFFGQGTRLTVV.

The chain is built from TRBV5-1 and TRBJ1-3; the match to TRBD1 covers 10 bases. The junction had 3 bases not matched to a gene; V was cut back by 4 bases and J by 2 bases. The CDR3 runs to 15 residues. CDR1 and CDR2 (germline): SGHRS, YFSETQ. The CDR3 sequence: CASSAGTGAGNTIYF. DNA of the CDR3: TGCGCCAGCAGCGCCGGGACAGGGGCTGGAAACACCATATATTTT.

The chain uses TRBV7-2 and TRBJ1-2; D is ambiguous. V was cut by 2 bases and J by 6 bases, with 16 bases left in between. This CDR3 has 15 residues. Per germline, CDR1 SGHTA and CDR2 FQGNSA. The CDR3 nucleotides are TGTGCCAGCAGCTTACGAGCGTCGGTAGCTGATGGCTACACCTTC. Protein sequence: CASSLRASVADGYTF.

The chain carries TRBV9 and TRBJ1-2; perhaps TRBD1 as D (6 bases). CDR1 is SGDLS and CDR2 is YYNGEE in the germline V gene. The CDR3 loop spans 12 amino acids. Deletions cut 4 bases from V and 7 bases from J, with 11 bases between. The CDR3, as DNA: TGTGCCAGCAGCAGGGGGGAAGGTGGCTACACCTTC. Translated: CASSRGEGGYTF. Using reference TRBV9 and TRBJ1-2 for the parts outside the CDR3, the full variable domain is DSGVTQTPKHLITATGQRVTLRCSPRSGDLSVYWYQQSLDQGLQFLIQYYNGEERAKGNILERFSAQQFPDLHSELNLSSLELGDSALYFCASSRGEGGYTFGSGTRLTVV.

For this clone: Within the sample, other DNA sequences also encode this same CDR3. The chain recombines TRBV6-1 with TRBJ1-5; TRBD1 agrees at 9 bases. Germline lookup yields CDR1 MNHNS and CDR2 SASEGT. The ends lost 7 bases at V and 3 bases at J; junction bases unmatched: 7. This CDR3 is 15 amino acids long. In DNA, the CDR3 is TGTGCCAGCATACCCACAGGGGGCAACAATCAGCCCCAGCATTTT. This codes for CASIPTGGNNQPQHF.

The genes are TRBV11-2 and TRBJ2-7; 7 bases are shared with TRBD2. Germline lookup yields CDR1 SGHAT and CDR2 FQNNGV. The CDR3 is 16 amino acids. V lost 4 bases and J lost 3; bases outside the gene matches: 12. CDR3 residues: CASSSPRTRSYYEQYF. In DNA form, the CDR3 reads TGTGCCAGCAGCTCCCCCCGGACTAGGAGTTACTACGAGCAGTACTTC.